The sequence of this T cell receptor beta chain was determined in a study of blood T cell repertoires in COVID-19. About the research overall: Samples came from the United States, Italy and Spain, spanning acute and convalescent COVID-19.

Only in-frame clones appear in the TCRdb table, and some are missing; sequencing was by immunoSEQ multiplex PCR. The table records about 160,000 clones, 82% of them present only once. Trimming removed 0 bases from V and 0 bases from J, with 12 bases in between. From germline, CDR1 is SGHNT and CDR2 YYREEE (reference sequence). The CDR3 runs 17 residues. The sequence came from a woman between 40 and 55 years old with COVID-19, enrolled during active disease. Sequences were obtained from peripheral blood. V usage is TRBV5-4 and J usage is TRBJ2-2; D may be TRBD1 (6 bases). CDR3 DNA sequence: TGTGCCAGCAGCTTGGTTACAGGGCTAGCGAACACCGGGGAGCTGTTTTTT. It specifies CASSLVTGLANTGELFF.